This passage covers 7 T cell receptor beta chains from one sample sequenced in a study of T cells in Graves' hyperthyroidism and ophthalmopathy. The TCR beta CDR3 regions underwent amplification using RNA transcripts as the source. Primed by the HTBI set, a first-round RT-PCR was run on the TCR CDR3. TCRdb passed the multiplex PCR reads through MiXCR, listing each CDR3 protein once. The sample consists of some 180,000 distinct CDR3 sequences, roughly a sixth of them appearing once. The sample consisted of blood. These receptors were taken from a woman aged 45-65 years with Graves' hyperthyroidism.

This rearrangement joins TRBV7-8 to TRBJ1-1; D uncertain. This CDR3 is 14 amino acids long. The V end lost 5 bases, the J end lost 4 bases, and 14 bases lay between the germline ends. Per germline, CDR1 SGHVS and CDR2 FQNEAQ. The CDR3 spells CASSQREGATEAFF. The CDR3 nucleotides read TGTGCCAGCAGCCAGAGGGAAGGTGCCACTGAAGCTTTCTTT.

This clonotype was found many times. This chain joins TRBV6-1 and TRBJ1-2; 9 bases are a match to TRBD1. Germline loops: CDR1 MNHNS, CDR2 SASEGT. The V gene end was trimmed by 3 bases and the J gene end by 9 bases; junction bases not matched to a gene: 5. The CDR3 is 13 residues long. CDR3 bases: TGTGCCAGCAGTGAGGGACAGGGATTAAGCTACACCTTC. It yields the protein CASSEGQGLSYTF.

This chain connects TRBV7-3 to TRBJ2-1, with a possible D match to TRBD2 (6 bases). The V end lost 2 bases, the J end lost 8 bases, and 22 bases lay between the germline ends. CDR1 SGHTA and CDR2 FQGTGA come from the germline V gene. The CDR3 is 17 residues long. The chain's CDR3 is CASSLLGELSPGDEQFF. CDR3 DNA sequence: TGTGCCAGCAGCTTACTCGGGGAGCTTTCCCCGGGGGATGAGCAGTTCTTC. Drawing the rest from reference TRBV7-3 and TRBJ2-1, the complete variable domain is GAGVSQTPSNKVTEKGKYVELRCDPISGHTALYWYRQSLGQGPEFLIYFQGTGAADDSGLPNDRFFAVRPEGSVSTLKIQRTERGDSAVYLCASSLLGELSPGDEQFFGPGTRLTVL.

This clonotype has ten or more counts. The rearrangement joins TRBV3-1 to TRBJ1-1, with D maybe TRBD1 (6 bases). Germline lookup yields CDR1 LGHDT and CDR2 YNNKEL (reference sequence). Trimming removed 4 bases from V and 2 bases from J, with 11 bases in between. The CDR3 extends over 14 amino acids. The CDR3 nucleotides are TGTGCCAGCAGCCGGGGGGCCCAAAACACTGAAGCTTTCTTT. Protein product: CASSRGAQNTEAFF. The full variable domain, its missing parts supplied by reference TRBV3-1 and TRBJ1-1, is DTAVSQTPKYLVTQMGNDKSIKCEQNLGHDTMYWYKQDSKKFLKIMFSYNNKELIINETVPNRFSPKSPDKAHLNLHINSLELGDSAVYFCASSRGAQNTEAFFGQGTRLTVV.

This clonotype was recorded many times. The V call is TRBV2, the J call TRBJ2-5; 9 positions agree with TRBD2. The CDR3 is 17 amino acids. Germline CDR1 is SNHLY and CDR2 is FYNNEI. Unmatched junction bases numbered 11, after V lost 5 bases and J lost 1 base. The DNA of the CDR3 is TGTGCCAGCAGTCCCCATGGCAAGGGACTAGCCCAAGAGACCCAGTACTTC. Amino acid sequence: CASSPHGKGLAQETQYF.

The chain uses TRBV29-1 and TRBJ2-1; TRBD1 might be the D (7 bases). V lost 8 bases to trimming and J lost 1 base, with 18 bases between them. This CDR3 region has 15 residues. CDR1 and CDR2 from the germline V gene are SQVTM and ANQGSEA. The CDR3, as DNA: TGCAGCCAAGGAGGGGGCGCGGGATCCTACAATGAGCAGTTCTTC. Translated, it gives CSQGGGAGSYNEQFF.

This clonotype was recorded at least ten times. This sequence joins TRBV11-2 and TRBJ2-1; 10 bases are shared with TRBD2. V trimming: 0 bases; J trimming: 7 bases; junction bases outside the gene matches: 6. The length of the CDR3 is 16 residues. Germline values: CDR1 SGHAT, CDR2 FQNNGV. The CDR3 region has the DNA TGTGCCAGCAGCTTAGATGGTCTAGCGGGAGTGAATGAGCAGTTCTTC. It encodes CASSLDGLAGVNEQFF.